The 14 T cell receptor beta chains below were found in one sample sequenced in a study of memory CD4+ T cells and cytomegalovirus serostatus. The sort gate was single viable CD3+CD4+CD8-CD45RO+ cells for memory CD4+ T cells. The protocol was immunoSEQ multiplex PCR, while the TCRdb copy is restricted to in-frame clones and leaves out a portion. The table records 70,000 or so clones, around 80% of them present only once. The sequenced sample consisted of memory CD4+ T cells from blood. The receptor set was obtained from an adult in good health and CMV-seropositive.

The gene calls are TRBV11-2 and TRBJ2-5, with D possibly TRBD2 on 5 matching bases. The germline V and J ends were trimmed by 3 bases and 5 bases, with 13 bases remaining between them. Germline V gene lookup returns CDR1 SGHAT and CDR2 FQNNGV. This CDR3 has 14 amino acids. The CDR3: CASSFGGPGETQYF. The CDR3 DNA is TGTGCCAGCAGCTTCGGCGGACCGGGGGAGACCCAGTACTTC. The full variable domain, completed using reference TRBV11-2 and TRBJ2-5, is EAGVAQSPRYKIIEKRQSVAFWCNPISGHATLYWYQQILGQGPKLLIQFQNNGVVDDSQLPKDRFSAERLKGVDSTLKIQPAKLEDSAVYLCASSFGGPGETQYFGPGTRLLVL.

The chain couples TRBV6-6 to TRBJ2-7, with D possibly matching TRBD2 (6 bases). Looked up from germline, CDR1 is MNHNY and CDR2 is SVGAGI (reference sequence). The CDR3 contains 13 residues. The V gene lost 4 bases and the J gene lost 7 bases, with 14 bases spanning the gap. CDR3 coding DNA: TGTGCCAGCAGTTCGCGTGTGGAGGGGGAGCAGTACGTC. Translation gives CASSSRVEGEQYV.

The CDR3, as DNA: TGTGCCACCAGCAGGGTACAGGGAACTAATGAAAAACTGTTTTTT. Residues: CATSRVQGTNEKLFF. The V and J genes are TRBV15 and TRBJ1-4; D is possibly TRBD1 (6 bases). V gave up 3 bases and J gave up 1 base, with 9 bases separating them. CDR3 length: 15 amino acids. The germline gives CDR1 LNHNV, CDR2 YYDKDF (reference sequence).

The DNA of the CDR3 is TGTGCCAGCAGCTTAAAAAAGGGGGAAGTCAATCAGCCCCAGCATTTT. Translating it yields CASSLKKGEVNQPQHF. The rearrangement uses TRBV7-4 and TRBJ1-5; weak D call: TRBD1 (6 bases). The V and J ends lost 2 bases and 3 bases respectively, with 14 bases between them. In germline, CDR1 is SGHVT, CDR2 SQSDAQ. The CDR3 has 16 residues.

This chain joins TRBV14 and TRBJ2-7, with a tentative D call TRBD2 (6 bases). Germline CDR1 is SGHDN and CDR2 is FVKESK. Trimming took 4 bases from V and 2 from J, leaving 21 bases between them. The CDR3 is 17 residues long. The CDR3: CASSPLETAGSAYEQYV. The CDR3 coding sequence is TGTGCCAGCAGCCCCCTCGAAACCGCGGGATCGGCCTACGAGCAGTACGTC.

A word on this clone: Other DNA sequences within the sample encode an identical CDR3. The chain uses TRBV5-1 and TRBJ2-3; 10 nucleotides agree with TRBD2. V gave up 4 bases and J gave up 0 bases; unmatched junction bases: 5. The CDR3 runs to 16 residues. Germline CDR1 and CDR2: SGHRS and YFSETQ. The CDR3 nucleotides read TGCGCCAGCAGCCCAGGACTAGCGGTCAGCACAGATACGCAGTATTTT. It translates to CASSPGLAVSTDTQYF.

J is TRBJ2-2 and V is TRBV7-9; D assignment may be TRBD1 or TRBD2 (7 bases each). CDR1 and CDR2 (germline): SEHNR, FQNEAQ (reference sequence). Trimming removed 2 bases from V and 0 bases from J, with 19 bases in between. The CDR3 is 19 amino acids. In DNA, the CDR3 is TGTGCCAGCAGCTTACGACAGGGAGGGAAGTTCGCGAACACCGGGGAGCTGTTTTTT. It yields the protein CASSLRQGGKFANTGELFF. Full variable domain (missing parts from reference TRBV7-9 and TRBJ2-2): DTGVSQNPRHKITKRGQNVTFRCDPISEHNRLYWYRQTLGQGPEFLTYFQNEAQLEKSRLLSDRFSAERPKGSFSTLEIQRTEQGDSAMYLCASSLRQGGKFANTGELFFGEGSRLTVL.

Here the CDR3 reads CASSKSGDTQYF. In nucleotides, the CDR3 is TGTGCCAGCAGTAAATCGGGGGATACGCAGTATTTT. The chain has TRBV2 and TRBJ2-3, with a tentative D call TRBD2 (5 bases). The CDR3 is 12 amino acids. Between the trimmed V and J ends, which lost 5 bases and 6 bases, there was a span of 9 bases. The germline gives CDR1 SNHLY, CDR2 FYNNEI.

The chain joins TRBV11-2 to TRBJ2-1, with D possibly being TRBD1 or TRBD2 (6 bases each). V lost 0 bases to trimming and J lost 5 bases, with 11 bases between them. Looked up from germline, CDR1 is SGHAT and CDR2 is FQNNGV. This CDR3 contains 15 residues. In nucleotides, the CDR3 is TGTGCCAGCAGCTTAGATAGGGGGGCCAACAATGAGCAGTTCTTC. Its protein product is CASSLDRGANNEQFF.

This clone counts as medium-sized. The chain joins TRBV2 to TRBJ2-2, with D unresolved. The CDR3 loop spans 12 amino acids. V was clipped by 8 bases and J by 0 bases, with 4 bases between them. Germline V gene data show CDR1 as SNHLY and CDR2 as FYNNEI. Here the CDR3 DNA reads TGTGCCAGCGGAGCGAACACCGGGGAGCTGTTTTTT. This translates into CASGANTGELFF.

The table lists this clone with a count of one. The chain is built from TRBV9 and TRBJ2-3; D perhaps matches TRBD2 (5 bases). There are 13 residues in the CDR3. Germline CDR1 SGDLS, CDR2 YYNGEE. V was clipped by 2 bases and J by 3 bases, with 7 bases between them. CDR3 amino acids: CASSVSGTDTQYF. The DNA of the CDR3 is TGTGCCAGCAGCGTTTCGGGAACAGATACGCAGTATTTT.

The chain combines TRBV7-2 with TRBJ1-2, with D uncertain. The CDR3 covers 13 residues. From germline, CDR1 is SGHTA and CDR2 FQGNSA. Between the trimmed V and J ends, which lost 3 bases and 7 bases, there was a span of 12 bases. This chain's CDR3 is CASSFEGPFGYTF. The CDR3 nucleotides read TGTGCCAGCAGCTTTGAAGGGCCCTTTGGCTACACCTTC.

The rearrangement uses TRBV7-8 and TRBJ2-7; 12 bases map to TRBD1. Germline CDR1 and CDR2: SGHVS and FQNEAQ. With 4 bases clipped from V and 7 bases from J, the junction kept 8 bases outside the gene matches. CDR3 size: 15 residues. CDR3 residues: CASSSPGTGGEEQYV. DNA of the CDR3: TGTGCCAGCAGCTCCCCGGGGACAGGGGGCGAAGAGCAGTACGTC.

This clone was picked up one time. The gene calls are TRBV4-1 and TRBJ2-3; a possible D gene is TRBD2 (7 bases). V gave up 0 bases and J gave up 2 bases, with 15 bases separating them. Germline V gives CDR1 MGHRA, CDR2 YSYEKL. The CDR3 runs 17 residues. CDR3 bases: TGCGCCAGCAGCCAAGATCATGGGGGGGGCACCACAGATACGCAGTATTTT. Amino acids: CASSQDHGGGTTDTQYF.